This T cell receptor beta chain was observed in a study of cytotoxic CD8 clonotypes in ibrutinib-treated CLL. Overall study: Following a median roughly 12 months of treatment, with a range of 6 to 36, response samples were taken. Mean yields were approximately 260,000 productive templates and some 90,000 productive rearrangements per sample.

Between the trimmed V and J ends, which lost 0 bases and 5 bases, there was a span of 10 bases. Germline V gene lookup returns CDR1 SNHLY and CDR2 FYNNEI. This CDR3 contains 15 residues. Using immunoSEQ multiplex PCR, the repertoire was profiled, and TCRdb retains in-frame clones only, with some absent. The sample lists some 130,000 clones, roughly 80% occurring once. The material sequenced was PBMCs, taken after 24 months of ibrutinib treatment. This sequence originates from a human donor with chronic lymphocytic leukemia. This chain joins TRBV2 and TRBJ1-4; D gene ambiguous. The DNA for the CDR3 is TGTGCCAGCAGTGAAGCGCCTCGGGGAAATGAAAAACTGTTTTTT. Translation gives CASSEAPRGNEKLFF.